These T cell receptor beta chains were read from a single sample in a study of blood T cell repertoires in COVID-19. Some clones are missing from TCRdb's copy, which holds only in-frame ones; the method was immunoSEQ multiplex PCR. The data contain more than 350,000 clones, 70% to 90% of them singletons. The sample consisted of PBMCs or T cells enriched from blood (not recorded which). The receptors here all came from a woman between 18 and 29 years old who had been exposed to COVID-19. Each CDR3 is given with its conserved first and last residue. D genes are given only for firm matches. Clone size is stated in some rows and not others, as once, few, many or a class when expanded.

V gene	D gene	CDR3 length	J gene	clone size	CDR3 DNA	CDR3 protein
TRBV7-9	TRBD2	17	TRBJ2-7	NA	TGTGCCAGCAGCTCTTCAGGGACTAGCGGGGGCCCCTACGAGCAGTACTTC	CASSSSGTSGGPYEQYF
TRBV9	TRBD1	12	TRBJ1-6	once	TGTGCCAGCGGGACAGGGGTATCACCCCTCCACTTT	CASGTGVSPLHF
TRBV10-1	TRBD1	13	TRBJ1-5	NA	TGCGCCAGCAGTAGGGGGCCCAATCAGCCCCAGCATTTT	CASSRGPNQPQHF
TRBV6-5	NA	15	TRBJ2-7	once	TGTGCCAGCTGTCCCAACGGGTTGGACTCCTACGAGCAGTACTTC	CASCPNGLDSYEQYF
TRBV5-1	NA	16	TRBJ1-2	NA	TGCGCCAGCAGCATTTCGGGGGGCGAGTCCTTCGATGGCTACACCTTC	CASSISGGESFDGYTF
TRBV29-1	TRBD1	13	TRBJ1-2	NA	TGCAGCGTTACAGGGGTATACAACTATGGCTACACCTTC	CSVTGVYNYGYTF
TRBV19	NA	13	TRBJ1-2	NA	TGTGCCAGTAGTGGGCAGTCCTTCTATGGCTACACCTTC	CASSGQSFYGYTF
TRBV18	TRBD2	15	TRBJ2-1	NA	TGTGCCAGCTCACTCACTAGCGCCCCGGACAATGAGCAGTTCTTC	CASSLTSAPDNEQFF
TRBV6-2/TRBV6-3	NA	15	TRBJ1-6	NA	TGTGCCAGCAGTTACAGGGAGGCTTGGAATTCACCCCTCCACTTT	CASSYREAWNSPLHF
TRBV9	NA	14	TRBJ2-2	NA	TGTGCCAGCAGCGTAGTGGCTCCTCAGGGGGAGCTGTTTTTT	CASSVVAPQGELFF
TRBV5-5	NA	13	TRBJ2-1	once	TGTGCCAGCAGCGGGCCCATACGTAATGAGCAGTTCTTC	CASSGPIRNEQFF
TRBV2	NA	15	TRBJ2-7	NA	TGTGCCAGCACCCTAGGAGGAGGGGCCTCCTACGAGCAGTACTTC	CASTLGGGASYEQYF
TRBV9	NA	12	TRBJ2-7	NA	TGTGCCAGCAGCTGGGAGGGGGGAGAGCAGTACTTC	CASSWEGGEQYF
TRBV2	TRBD1	16	TRBJ2-1	NA	TGTGCCACCCAAGGTGGGAGACAGGGAAGAGCGGCTGAGCAGTTCTTC	CATQGGRQGRAAEQFF
TRBV11-2	NA	15	TRBJ1-4	NA	TGTGCCAGCAGCGAAGAGCACGGTATTAATGAAAAACTGTTTTTT	CASSEEHGINEKLFF
TRBV7-2	NA	14	TRBJ1-3	NA	TGTGCCAGCAGCTTGGCAGGGACTGGAAACACCATATATTTT	CASSLAGTGNTIYF
TRBV27	NA	14	TRBJ1-5	NA	TGTGCCAGCAGTTTTACCCGGGGCAATCAGCCCCAGCATTTT	CASSFTRGNQPQHF
TRBV13	NA	13	TRBJ2-5	NA	TGTGCCAGCAGCCTGGGCGGGAAAGAGACCCAGTACTTC	CASSLGGKETQYF
TRBV11-2	TRBD2	16	TRBJ2-3	NA	TGTGCCAGCAGCCTAGCCGGGCGGGGGATCACAGATACGCAGTATTTT	CASSLAGRGITDTQYF
TRBV7-8	NA	15	TRBJ1-1	NA	TGTGCCAGCAGCTTATACCCAGGGTTGAACACTGAAGCTTTCTTT	CASSLYPGLNTEAFF
TRBV16	TRBD1	14	TRBJ1-5	NA	TGTGCCAGCAGCCCCCAGACAGGGGTTAAGCCCCAGCATTTT	CASSPQTGVKPQHF
TRBV9	TRBD2	18	TRBJ2-5	NA	TGTGCCAGCAGCGTACAGCCGTGGACTAGCGGGGCGCAAGAGACCCAGTACTTC	CASSVQPWTSGAQETQYF
TRBV3-1/TRBV3-2	TRBD2	18	TRBJ2-1	NA	TGTGCCAGCAGCCAAGGGCTTCAAGCGGGAGGACCATACAATGAGCAGTTCTTC	CASSQGLQAGGPYNEQFF
TRBV29-1	NA	14	TRBJ1-2	NA	TGCAGCGTTGAAGGCCGGGGGAAAAACTATGGCTACACCTTC	CSVEGRGKNYGYTF